This TCR beta chain was captured in a study of blood T cell repertoires in COVID-19. Study background: Acute and convalescent COVID-19 samples came from the United States, Italy and Spain. Sources were T cells, B-cell-depleted T cells, or PBMCs; the material itself was cDNA or gDNA.

This CDR3 contains 15 residues. V gave up 6 bases and J gave up 3 bases, with 17 bases separating them. The germline V gene encodes CDR1 SNHLY and CDR2 FYNNEI. Under the authors' procedure: By means of reference gene primer amplification, nucleated cell counts were estimated. The data were produced by immunoSEQ multiplex PCR, yet TCRdb's version contains in-frame clones alone and is incomplete. V, J and clone size are those of that table, while D and trimming were read from the DNA. The data show 70,000 to 90,000 clones, with around 85% seen just once and approximately 10% held by the top ten. This clonotype was obtained from a man in his sixties or seventies with acute or convalescent COVID-19. Material: peripheral blood. The chain carries TRBV2 and TRBJ1-2; no reliable D call. The DNA for the CDR3 is TGTGCCAGCAGCGCAGAGCGGGTCGAGTACTATGGCTACACCTTC. It translates to CASSAERVEYYGYTF.